These 30 T cell receptor beta chains were sequenced from one sample in a study of regulatory T cells in long-lasting Graves disease (dated by TCRdb to the early 2020s). The library was obtained by multiplex PCR. TCRdb lists the instrument as Illumina HiSeq 4000. To build TCR beta libraries, CDR3 regions were amplified by Arm-PCR using iRepertoire HTBI primers. Starting from the raw public reads, TCRdb applied fastp trimming at Q25, assembled clones with MiXCR and retained in-frame beta chains. Rows are combined by CDR3 protein, so each entry shows the most common genes and DNA. This sample comprises hundreds of thousands of distinct CDR3 sequences, 16% of them detected only once. The ten largest clones take up more than 15% of the sample. What this sample's time point label stands for: newly diagnosed GD, antithyroid drugs for less than 3 months. For both TCR sequencing and RNA sequencing, RNA was extracted from PBMCs using TRIzol.

These data were likewise used in another study, on T cells in Graves' hyperthyroidism and ophthalmopathy.

The source was peripheral blood mononuclear cells (PBMCs), collected at new diagnosis, from a patient treated with antithyroid drugs. Every receptor here comes from a woman aged 25 to 39 with Graves disease. Donor details come from another sample of the same person, matched by shared clones.

The rearrangement joins TRBV18 to TRBJ2-3, with TRBD2 matching over 7 bases. The CDR3 totals 16 residues. Germline V lookup: CDR1 KGHSH, CDR2 LQKENI. V lost 1 base, J lost 2 bases, and 6 bases stayed unmatched. This CDR3 reads CASSPRGRGVTDTQYF. The CDR3 nucleotides read TGTGCCAGCTCACCACGAGGCCGGGGGGTCACAGATACGCAGTATTTT.

This chain joins TRBV6-2 or TRBV6-3 and TRBJ2-1; 7 nucleotides line up with TRBD1. Per germline, CDR1 MNHEY and CDR2 SVGEGT. Trimming cost V 5 bases and J 4 bases; bases outside gene matches: 8. CDR3 length equals 15 residues. The CDR3 DNA sequence: TGTGCCAGCAGTCCCCAAGGGGGCGGTTACAATGAGCAGTTCTTC. It yields the protein CASSPQGGGYNEQFF.

This clonotype showed up many times. This chain joins TRBV28 and TRBJ2-5; D gene ambiguous. This CDR3 contains 11 residues. Trimming left V 6 bases short and J 7 bases short, with 9 bases between. Germline V CDR1 and CDR2: MDHEN, SYDVKM. DNA for the CDR3: TGTGCCAGCAGCCCTTCTTTGACCCAGTACTTC. Protein sequence: CASSPSLTQYF.

This clonotype was detected once. The chain is built from TRBV7-9 and TRBJ1-5; D is uncertain. The CDR3 is made up of 13 amino acids. The ends were cut back, 1 base at V and 11 bases at J, with 12 bases in the middle. Germline loops: CDR1 SEHNR, CDR2 FQNEAQ (reference sequence). CDR3 in DNA: TGTGCCAGCAGCTTAGGAGGATCCGAGTCCCAGCATTTT. It specifies CASSLGGSESQHF.

The CDR3 is CASTAVGDSADTQYF. In DNA form, the CDR3 reads TGTGCCAGCACGGCCGTAGGGGACTCCGCAGATACGCAGTATTTT. V is TRBV7-8 and J is TRBJ2-3, with D possibly matching TRBD2 (6 bases). CDR1 SGHVS and CDR2 FQNEAQ come from the germline V gene. This CDR3 has 15 residues. V was cut by 7 bases and J by 4 bases, with 18 bases left in between. Variable domain in full (rest from reference TRBV7-8 and TRBJ2-3): GAGVSQSPRYKVAKRGQDVALRCDPISGHVSLFWYQQALGQGPEFLTYFQNEAQLDKSGLPSDRFFAERPEGSVSTLKIQRTQQEDSAVYLCASTAVGDSADTQYFGPGTRLTVL.

This clonotype was seen ten or more times. The CDR3 DNA reads TGTGCCAGCAGTTTCAACCGATACGGGGCTACGCAGTATTTT. Translated: CASSFNRYGATQYF. The chain recombines TRBV27 with TRBJ2-3; D tentatively fits TRBD1 or TRBD2 (5 bases each). The CDR3 loop spans 14 amino acids. V lost 3 bases and J lost 8, with 15 bases in between. Germline-derived CDR1 and CDR2 are MNHEY and SMNVEV (reference sequence).

The chain combines TRBV14 with TRBJ2-7, with TRBD1 identical over 7 bases. The CDR3 sequence is 17 residues long. Germline V gene lookup returns CDR1 SGHDN and CDR2 FVKESK. Trimming cost V 5 bases and J 5 bases; bases outside gene matches: 18. The CDR3 spells CASSAIMSGTDIHEQYF. The CDR3 nucleotides read TGTGCCAGCAGCGCAATTATGTCCGGGACAGATATACACGAGCAGTACTTC.

This clonotype occurred many times. The chain links TRBV2 to TRBJ2-1, with D possibly being TRBD2 (5 bases). The CDR3 contains 11 residues. Germline lookup yields CDR1 SNHLY and CDR2 FYNNEI. The germline V and J ends were trimmed by 4 bases and 14 bases, with 12 bases remaining between them. Here the CDR3 reads CASSVGLAKFF. The CDR3 nucleotides read TGTGCCAGCAGTGTTGGACTGGCCAAGTTCTTC. Variable domain in full (rest from reference TRBV2 and TRBJ2-1): EPEVTQTPSHQVTQMGQEVILRCVPISNHLYFYWYRQILGQKVEFLVSFYNNEISEKSEIFDDQFSVERPDGSNFTLKIRSTKLEDSAMYFCASSVGLAKFFGPGTRLTVL.

The gene calls are TRBV12-3 or TRBV12-4 and TRBJ1-2; D remains ambiguous. CDR3 size: 13 residues. Deletions cut 2 bases from V and 6 bases from J, with 10 bases between. CDR3 region: CASSLYRKDGYTF. As DNA, the CDR3 is TGTGCCAGCAGTTTATATAGGAAAGATGGCTACACCTTC.

This clonotype was counted at least ten times. The chain employs TRBV28 and TRBJ2-7, with D unclear. V gave up 2 bases and J gave up 3 bases, with 8 bases separating them. Germline CDR1 is MDHEN and CDR2 is SYDVKM. The length of the CDR3 is 13 residues. CDR3 DNA: TGTGCCAGCAGTTTACGGATTGGCTACGAGCAGTACTTC. It translates to CASSLRIGYEQYF.

The rearrangement joins TRBV7-3 to TRBJ1-1; TRBD1 might be the D (5 bases). The V end lost 5 bases, the J end lost 4 bases, and 23 bases lay between the germline ends. The CDR3 sequence is 17 residues long. Germline loops: CDR1 SGHTA, CDR2 FQGTGA. CDR3 sequence: CASSPEVGANLGTEAFF. The CDR3 DNA is TGTGCCAGCAGCCCCGAAGTAGGGGCGAATCTTGGCACTGAAGCTTTCTTT.

This clonotype was found many times. V and J are TRBV15 and TRBJ2-1; D perhaps matches TRBD2 (6 bases). The germline V gene encodes CDR1 LNHNV and CDR2 YYDKDF (reference sequence). This CDR3 is built from 14 residues. Trimming took 2 bases from V and 8 from J, leaving 13 bases between them. CDR3 DNA: TGTGCCACCAGCAGAAAAGGAGGGAGTGATGAGCAGTTCTTC. Translated, it gives CATSRKGGSDEQFF.

This clonotype was counted ten times or more. V and J are TRBV7-2 and TRBJ2-1, with 8 bases fitting TRBD2. Losses at the gene ends were 0 bases for V and 8 bases for J; bases not matched to a gene: 3. Germline V gene lookup returns CDR1 SGHTA and CDR2 FQGNSA. The CDR3 is made up of 14 amino acids. The CDR3 DNA is TGTGCCAGCAGCTTAGCGGCCGGGAGGGATGAGCAGTTCTTC. Its translation is CASSLAAGRDEQFF.

This clonotype was found many times. The V gene is TRBV6-1, the J gene TRBJ1-1; D is unresolved. The V and J ends lost 6 bases and 6 bases respectively, with 14 bases between them. Germline-derived CDR1 and CDR2 are MNHNS and SASEGT. The CDR3 runs 13 residues. The CDR3 DNA is TGTGCCAGCAGACTTGGCGGAGTCGCTGAAGCTTTCTTT. Translated, it gives CASRLGGVAEAFF.

The chain links TRBV13 to TRBJ2-4, with no clear D. Germline CDR1 is PRHDT and CDR2 is FYEKMQ (reference sequence). Trimming removed 1 base from V and 8 bases from J, with 9 bases in between. This CDR3 is 13 amino acids long. The CDR3 protein is CASSLVQGHIQYF. DNA for the CDR3: TGTGCCAGCAGCTTAGTTCAAGGGCACATTCAGTACTTC. The variable domain in full, completed from reference TRBV13 and TRBJ2-4, reads AAGVIQSPRHLIKEKRETATLKCYPIPRHDTVYWYQQGPGQDPQFLISFYEKMQSDKGSIPDRFSAQQFSDYHSELNMSSLELGDSALYFCASSLVQGHIQYFGAGTRLSVL.

This clonotype showed up many times. This chain links TRBV28 with TRBJ1-3; D gene uncertain. CDR3 size: 10 residues. Trimming left V 9 bases short and J 3 bases short, with 3 bases between. Per germline, CDR1 MDHEN and CDR2 SYDVKM. The CDR3 DNA follows: TGTGCCAGTAGTGGAAACACCATATATTTT. It codes for CASSGNTIYF.

Only a few counts were recorded for this clonotype. The junction departs from germline at one end; a sequencing error may be responsible. The rearrangement joins TRBV6-1 to TRBJ1-5; 8 bases agree with TRBD1. From germline, CDR1 is MNHNS and CDR2 SASEGT. The CDR3 contains 14 residues. The CDR3 DNA reads as TGCGCTACGGACAGGGCTTATAGCAATCAGCCCCAGCATTTT. This codes for CATDRAYSNQPQHF.

V is TRBV6-1 and J is TRBJ2-2; TRBD1 matches at 9 bases. The CDR3 is 16 residues long. The J segment lost 6 bases and the V segment lost 8 bases, leaving 13 bases of the junction unmatched. In germline, CDR1 is MNHNS, CDR2 SASEGT. The CDR3, as DNA: TGTGCCAGCCGTGGGACCGGGACAGGGTTCCCCGGGGAGCTGTTTTTT. This codes for CASRGTGTGFPGELFF.

This clonotype was found many times. This chain joins TRBV7-3 and TRBJ2-1; the D is unclear. V lost 4 bases and J 7 bases, leaving 14 bases between the germline ends. The CDR3 extends over 14 amino acids. The germline gives CDR1 SGHTA, CDR2 FQGTGA. The CDR3 loop reads CASSYSPSANEQFF. The CDR3 DNA sequence: TGTGCCAGCAGCTACTCTCCTTCCGCGAATGAGCAGTTCTTC.

This clonotype was seen only a few times. The V call is TRBV15, the J call TRBJ2-1; D is unclear. CDR3 length equals 12 residues. CDR1 and CDR2 from the germline V gene are LNHNV and YYDKDF (reference sequence). The ends were cut back, 3 bases at V and 4 bases at J, with 4 bases in the middle. CDR3 in DNA: TGTGCCACCAGCAGTGGGTACAATGAGCAGTTCTTC. The encoded protein is CATSSGYNEQFF.

The chain links TRBV15 to TRBJ2-1; unclear D gene. Germline V gives CDR1 LNHNV, CDR2 YYDKDF (reference sequence). V was pared by 4 bases and J by 0 bases, with 10 bases between. This CDR3 is built from 15 residues. CDR3 nucleotides: TGTGCCACCAGCACGCGCGCCAACTCCTACAATGAGCAGTTCTTC. Protein: CATSTRANSYNEQFF.

The chain has TRBV9 and TRBJ1-5; no firm D call. The CDR3 runs 16 residues. The V and J ends lost 0 bases and 0 bases respectively, with 10 bases between them. Germline CDR1 SGDLS, CDR2 YYNGEE. This CDR3 reads CASSVVTTLSNQPQHF. In DNA form, the CDR3 reads TGTGCCAGCAGCGTAGTGACAACCCTTAGCAATCAGCCCCAGCATTTT.

This clonotype was detected a few times. V gene TRBV15 combines with J gene TRBJ2-1; TRBD1 aligns across 8 bases. Trimming removed 1 base from V and 7 bases from J; junction bases left unmatched: 3. Germline CDR1 LNHNV, CDR2 YYDKDF (reference sequence). The CDR3 has 14 residues. In DNA, the CDR3 is TGTGCCACCAGCAGAGTACAGGGGGTTAATGAGCAGTTCTTC. This translates into CATSRVQGVNEQFF.

The gene calls are TRBV12-3 or TRBV12-4 and TRBJ1-6, with 11 bases that match TRBD1. V was clipped by 6 bases and J by 10 bases; unmatched bases: 8. This CDR3 spans 15 amino acids. CDR3 coding DNA: TGTGCCAGCAGCCGAGCGGGGACAGGGGGATCACCCCTCCACTTT. Its translation is CASSRAGTGGSPLHF.

The rearrangement uses TRBV7-2 and TRBJ2-2; no definite D call. The germline gives CDR1 SGHTA, CDR2 FQGNSA. V was pared by 1 base and J by 13 bases, with 10 bases between. The CDR3 length is 12 residues. The CDR3 sequence is CASSLGVGGLFF. The CDR3 bases are TGTGCCAGCAGCTTAGGGGTTGGTGGGCTGTTTTTT.

There are many counts of this clonotype. J is TRBJ2-5 and V is TRBV30, with 8 bases identical to TRBD1. The V segment lost 4 bases and the J segment 5 bases; nucleotides outside the gene matches: 6. CDR3 length: 13 residues. Germline assignment: CDR1 GTSNPN and CDR2 SVGIG (reference sequence). The CDR3 spells CAWTGGAGETQYF. CDR3 in DNA: TGTGCCTGGACAGGGGGCGCGGGGGAGACCCAGTACTTC.

Many counts were recorded for this clonotype. The V call is TRBV6-1, the J call TRBJ1-4; 11 nucleotides align to TRBD1. Trimming at V came to 4 bases and at J to 1 base, leaving 11 bases not matched to a gene. Germline lookup yields CDR1 MNHNS and CDR2 SASEGT. The CDR3 is 19 residues long. In DNA form, the CDR3 reads TGTGCCAGCAGTGGCGCGCGGGACAGGGGGGTCCAAACTAATGAAAAACTGTTTTTT. Translated, it gives CASSGARDRGVQTNEKLFF.

V is TRBV19 and J is TRBJ2-2, with D unclear. This CDR3 spans 13 amino acids. The germline CDR1 and CDR2 sequences are LNHDA and SQIVND (reference sequence). V was shortened by 9 bases and J by 4 bases, with 12 bases between the two germline ends. The CDR3 protein is CASPEPLTGELFF. The CDR3 coding sequence is TGTGCCAGCCCTGAACCCCTCACCGGGGAGCTGTTTTTT.

This clonotype was seen many times. CDR3 region: CASRPHGALPGELFF. The CDR3 DNA reads TGTGCCAGCAGACCGCACGGGGCGCTTCCCGGGGAGCTGTTTTTT. The chain is built from TRBV28 and TRBJ2-2; D may correspond to TRBD1 or TRBD2 (5 bases each). V gave up 6 bases and J gave up 6 bases, with 17 bases separating them. Germline-derived CDR1 and CDR2 are MDHEN and SYDVKM. The CDR3 is made up of 15 amino acids.

This clonotype occurred many times. J is TRBJ2-1 and V is TRBV12-3 or TRBV12-4, with 8 positions matching TRBD2. The CDR3 has 16 amino acids. Trimming took 4 bases from V and 3 from J; bases not matched to a gene: 8. This CDR3 is CASSSQKGLDYNEQFF. The DNA for the CDR3 is TGTGCCAGCAGTTCCCAAAAGGGACTAGACTACAATGAGCAGTTCTTC.